These T cell receptor beta chains were read from a single sample in a study of a mutant IDH1 vaccine in newly diagnosed glioma. No cognate antigen is known for these TCRs. Repertoires were generated with immunoSEQ multiplex PCR, while TCRdb's copy carries only in-frame clones and drops some. The sample lists 30,000 to 35,000 clones, roughly three fifths seen once, with roughly 9.6% in the top ten. The sample consisted of PBMCs, taken from a glioma patient whose treatment included an IDH1 peptide vaccine. The origin of the receptors is a woman younger than 30 with glioma. Both conserved end residues are part of each CDR3. Fields, in order: CDR3 protein, CDR3 DNA, V gene, D gene, J gene, CDR3 length, clone size. The D gene is left open where the match is weak. The size entry is marked missing in some rows and otherwise reads once, few, many or a size class.

CASSPGGTYEQYF	TGTGCCAGCTCCCCAGGGGGAACCTACGAGCAGTACTTC	TRBV18	TRBD1	TRBJ2-7	13	-
CASSWDRGDSPLHF	TGTGCCAGCAGCTGGGACAGGGGGGACTCACCCCTCCACTTT	TRBV7-2	TRBD1	TRBJ1-6	14	-
CASSLKGQLNEKLFF	TGTGCTAGCAGCCTCAAGGGACAGCTTAATGAAAAACTGTTTTTT	TRBV7-7	TRBD1	TRBJ1-4	15	-
CASSQDRQTQYF	TGTGCCAGCAGCCAAGATAGGCAGACCCAGTACTTC	TRBV14	-	TRBJ2-5	12	-
CASSLGPEGGEQYF	TGTGCCAGCAGCTTAGGGCCCGAGGGTGGCGAGCAGTACTTC	TRBV7-2	-	TRBJ2-7	14	-
CASSIWDREGAEAFF	TGTGCCAGCAGCATATGGGACAGGGAAGGCGCTGAAGCTTTCTTT	TRBV7-9	TRBD1	TRBJ1-1	15	medium-sized
CASSQAGQGSEKLFF	TGTGCCAGCAGCCAGGCGGGACAGGGGTCTGAAAAACTGTTTTTT	TRBV5-4	TRBD1	TRBJ1-4	15	-
CAWHRNYGYTF	TGTGCCTGGCACCGTAACTATGGCTACACCTTC	TRBV30	-	TRBJ1-2	11	-
CATSRDGGSYEQYF	TGTGCCACCAGCAGGGACGGGGGATCCTACGAGCAGTACTTC	TRBV15	-	TRBJ2-7	14	-
CASSHDFGSGSVMDTQYF	TGTGCCAGCAGCCATGACTTCGGGAGCGGGAGTGTCATGGATACGCAGTATTTT	TRBV4-2	TRBD2	TRBJ2-3	18	once
CASSRGDQETQYF	TGTGCCAGCAGCCGGGGGGACCAAGAGACCCAGTACTTC	TRBV6-6	TRBD2	TRBJ2-5	13	-
CASSPSPLTGATEAFF	TGCGCCAGCAGCCCCTCACCCCTGACAGGGGCAACTGAAGCTTTCTTT	TRBV5-1	TRBD1	TRBJ1-1	16	few
CASSVISKLMNTEAFF	TGTGCCAGCAGCGTAATAAGTAAGCTTATGAACACTGAAGCTTTCTTT	TRBV9	-	TRBJ1-1	16	-
CASSGIAGLSYNEQFF	TGTGCCAGCAGCGGAATAGCGGGACTCTCCTACAATGAGCAGTTCTTC	TRBV9	TRBD2	TRBJ2-1	16	-
CASSQDSRKLFF	TGTGCCAGCAGCCAGGACAGCAGAAAACTGTTTTTT	TRBV7-9	-	TRBJ1-4	12	-
CASSVLTTGPSSEAFF	TGTGCCAGCAGTGTTCTAACGACAGGACCGAGTTCTGAAGCTTTCTTT	TRBV6-1	-	TRBJ1-1	16	-
CASSSSQIAFTEAFF	TGTGCCAGCAGCTCATCCCAAATAGCATTCACTGAAGCTTTCTTT	TRBV13	-	TRBJ1-1	15	few
CASSLYVAGLNTGELFF	TGTGCCAGCTCACTTTATGTAGCGGGACTGAACACCGGGGAGCTGTTTTTT	TRBV18	TRBD2	TRBJ2-2	17	-
CASGSRGYNEQFF	TGTGCCAGCGGTAGTAGGGGGTACAATGAGCAGTTCTTC	TRBV6-5	-	TRBJ2-1	13	-
CATLWDRGTYEQYF	TGTGCCACCCTTTGGGACAGGGGAACATACGAGCAGTACTTC	TRBV6-1	TRBD1	TRBJ2-7	14	-
CSGITGGPYEQYF	TGCAGCGGTATAACAGGGGGACCCTACGAGCAGTACTTC	TRBV29-1	TRBD1	TRBJ2-7	13	-
CASSLYRNTEAFF	TGTGCCAGCAGTTTATACAGGAACACTGAAGCTTTCTTT	TRBV28	-	TRBJ1-1	13	-
CASSTGLADTDTQYF	TGTGCCAGCAGTACCGGACTAGCGGACACAGATACGCAGTATTTT	TRBV6-1	TRBD2	TRBJ2-3	15	medium-sized
CSVEDTGTASYEQYF	TGCAGCGTTGAAGACACCGGGACAGCCTCCTACGAGCAGTACTTC	TRBV29-1	TRBD1	TRBJ2-7	15	few
CASSELGGNEQFF	TGCGCCAGCAGTGAACTAGGAGGCAATGAGCAGTTCTTC	TRBV10-2	-	TRBJ2-1	13	-
CASSRGGVYVRANEKLFF	TGTGCCAGCAGCCGGGGGGGGGTCTACGTACGGGCTAATGAAAAACTGTTTTTT	TRBV28	-	TRBJ1-4	18	-
CASSLRAGANTGELFF	TGTGCCAGCAGCTTAAGGGCGGGGGCGAACACCGGGGAGCTGTTTTTT	TRBV7-6	TRBD2	TRBJ2-2	16	-
CAISPWITGLPGELFF	TGTGCCATCAGTCCGTGGATAACAGGGTTGCCCGGGGAGCTGTTTTTT	TRBV10-3	-	TRBJ2-2	16	-
CASSSQYQTQYF	TGTGCCAGCAGTTCGCAATACCAGACCCAGTACTTC	TRBV6-5	-	TRBJ2-5	12	-
CAISESGEGSIYF	TGTGCCATCAGTGAGTCCGGAGAGGGGTCCATATATTTT	TRBV10-3	-	TRBJ1-3	13	-
CASSHASLPGELFF	TGCGCCAGCAGCCACGCCAGTCTGCCCGGGGAGCTGTTTTTT	TRBV4-1	-	TRBJ2-2	14	-
CASSLSGGTNTEAFF	TGTGCCAGCAGCTTAAGCGGGGGCACAAACACTGAAGCTTTCTTT	TRBV7-9	-	TRBJ1-1	15	few
CASSLAGGLQETQYF	TGTGCCAGCAGCTTAGCCGGGGGGCTCCAAGAGACCCAGTACTTC	TRBV13	-	TRBJ2-5	15	-
CSVEEERGIIFNEQFF	TGCAGCGTTGAAGAGGAAAGGGGTATAATTTTCAATGAGCAGTTCTTC	TRBV29-1	-	TRBJ2-1	16	many
CASRLGLAGVADTQYF	TGTGCCAGCAGATTAGGTCTAGCGGGGGTCGCAGATACGCAGTATTTT	TRBV7-2	TRBD2	TRBJ2-3	16	-
CASSQRYYSSGAQNTEAFF	TGCGCCAGCAGCCAAAGATATTATTCGTCCGGGGCCCAGAACACTGAAGCTTTCTTT	TRBV4-1	-	TRBJ1-1	19	few
CASRGVGETQYF	TGTGCCAGCAGAGGAGTCGGTGAGACCCAGTACTTC	TRBV7-9	-	TRBJ2-5	12	few
CASSASYGYTF	TGTGCCAGCAGTGCAAGCTACGGCTACACCTTC	TRBV9	-	TRBJ1-2	11	-
CASSVGSNTEAFF	TGCGCCAGCAGCGTCGGATCGAACACTGAAGCTTTCTTT	TRBV5-1	-	TRBJ1-1	13	-
CASKPRDSAAFF	TGTGCCAGCAAGCCTCGCGATTCGGCGGCTTTCTTT	TRBV6-6	-	TRBJ1-1	12	-
CASTMGGTVNSPLHF	TGTGCCAGTACTATGGGAGGGACAGTTAATTCACCCCTCCACTTT	TRBV19	TRBD1	TRBJ1-6	15	-
CATSRDRTDTEAFF	TGTGCCACCAGCAGAGATAGGACTGACACTGAAGCTTTCTTT	TRBV15	-	TRBJ1-1	14	once
CASRGGLTPTSHNEQFF	TGCGCCAGCAGGGGGGGTCTGACCCCCACTTCCCACAATGAGCAGTTCTTC	TRBV5-1	-	TRBJ2-1	17	-